Below, 20 T cell receptor beta chains from the same sample are listed, as sequenced in a study of blood T cells in healthy people across ages. A J-beta primer mix and a sample-barcoded 5' primer were used in a second PCR of roughly 7 to 12 cycles. TCRdb called the 5' RACE reads again in MiXCR, with one record for every CDR3 protein. This table holds around 650,000 distinct CDR3 sequences, roughly two fifths found once. Material for sequencing was blood. The origin of the receptors is a man older than 75 in good health.

CDR3 nucleotide sequence: TGTGCCAGCTCACCACCGGAGGGTTATTCCTACGAGCAGTACTTC. This translates into CASSPPEGYSYEQYF. The V call is TRBV18, the J call TRBJ2-7, with D tentatively TRBD2 (6 bases). V was cut by 0 bases and J by 1 base, with 10 bases left in between. This CDR3 contains 15 residues. Germline V gene lookup returns CDR1 KGHSH and CDR2 LQKENI.

This clonotype was observed a few times. The chain is built from TRBV7-8 and TRBJ2-1, with unresolved D. Germline lookup yields CDR1 SGHVS and CDR2 FQNEAQ. V lost 5 bases, J lost 0 bases, and 17 bases lay in between. The CDR3 totals 17 residues. CDR3 protein: CASSRDRWQSSYNEQFF. Written as DNA, the CDR3 is TGTGCCAGCAGCCGAGACCGGTGGCAGAGCTCCTACAATGAGCAGTTCTTC.

The CDR3 coding sequence is TGTGCCATCAGTAGGGGACAGGAGAGCACAGATACGCAGTATTTT. Translating it yields CAISRGQESTDTQYF. The V and J genes are TRBV10-3 and TRBJ2-3, with 8 bases fitting TRBD1. Germline assignment: CDR1 ENHRY and CDR2 SYGVKD. The V and J ends lost 5 bases and 0 bases, in that order; junction bases with no gene match: 4. The CDR3 sequence is 15 residues long.

The chain recombines TRBV7-3 with TRBJ1-4, with TRBD1 identical over 7 bases. The CDR3 runs to 15 residues. V was pared by 2 bases and J by 8 bases, with 8 bases of the junction left unmatched. CDR1 and CDR2 from the germline V gene are SGHTA and FQGTGA. The CDR3, as DNA: TGTGCCAGCAGCTTAGGGACAGTCCGGGAGGAAAAACTGTTTTTT. It specifies CASSLGTVREEKLFF. The full variable domain, completed using reference TRBV7-3 and TRBJ1-4, is GAGVSQTPSNKVTEKGKYVELRCDPISGHTALYWYRQSLGQGPEFLIYFQGTGAADDSGLPNDRFFAVRPEGSVSTLKIQRTERGDSAVYLCASSLGTVREEKLFFGSGTQLSVL.

The rearrangement uses TRBV20-1 and TRBJ2-6; D remains unclear. The CDR3 consists of 15 residues. Germline loops: CDR1 DFQATT, CDR2 SNEGSKA (reference sequence). V lost 6 bases and J 0 bases, leaving 12 bases between the germline ends. The CDR3 DNA follows: TGCAGTGCGGCCTTGGGCCCCTCTGGGGCCAACGTCCTGACTTTC. Amino acid sequence: CSAALGPSGANVLTF.

This chain links TRBV6-1 with TRBJ2-1, with 9 nucleotides matching TRBD2. This CDR3 has 16 residues. The V gene's germline CDR1 is MNHNS and CDR2 SASEGT. The trim removed 5 bases at V and 2 bases at J, leaving 7 bases unmatched. Written as DNA, the CDR3 is TGTGCCAGCAGTCGGGTAATAGCGGGAGCCTACAATGAGCAGTTCTTC. Its translation is CASSRVIAGAYNEQFF.

The chain uses TRBV6-2 or TRBV6-3 and TRBJ1-2, with TRBD1 identical over 7 bases. The CDR3 extends over 14 amino acids. J gave up 7 bases and V 5 bases, and 10 bases lay outside the gene matches. Germline values: CDR1 MNHEY, CDR2 SVGEGT. The CDR3 coding sequence is TGTGCCAGCAGTCTCCTGACAGGGTCTTTTGGCTACACCTTC. This encodes CASSLLTGSFGYTF.

This clonotype was counted once. The V gene is TRBV9, the J gene TRBJ2-5; D unclear. V was shortened by 1 base and J by 1 base, with 14 bases between the two germline ends. Germline V gene lookup returns CDR1 SGDLS and CDR2 YYNGEE. This CDR3 spans 16 amino acids. The chain's CDR3 is CASSVNQENLQETQYF. The CDR3 nucleotides are TGTGCCAGCAGCGTAAATCAGGAGAACCTCCAAGAGACCCAGTACTTC.

The chain has TRBV6-5 and TRBJ2-3; D ambiguous. The CDR3 is 13 residues long. Per the germline V gene, CDR1 is MNHEY and CDR2 is SVGAGI. Trimming left V 5 bases short and J 4 bases short, with 10 bases between. The CDR3 region is CASSPPLADTQYF. CDR3 coding DNA: TGTGCCAGCAGTCCCCCCTTGGCAGATACGCAGTATTTT.

The chain carries TRBV20-1 and TRBJ1-2, with TRBD1 matching 7 bases. The CDR3 length is 12 residues. J gave up 6 bases and V 5 bases, and 6 bases lay outside the gene matches. In germline, CDR1 is DFQATT, CDR2 SNEGSKA (reference sequence). CDR3 DNA: TGCAGTGCTCCGACAGGGACGGATGGCTACACCTTC. Its translation: CSAPTGTDGYTF.

The chain employs TRBV29-1 and TRBJ1-2, with TRBD1 as a possible D gene (5 bases). The CDR3 covers 13 residues. Trimming took 7 bases from V and 8 from J, leaving 20 bases between them. Germline V gene lookup returns CDR1 SQVTM and CDR2 ANQGSEA. CDR3 in amino acids: CSGLFWGAGGYTF. The CDR3 nucleotides read TGCAGCGGACTGTTCTGGGGCGCAGGGGGCTACACCTTC.

The V call is TRBV10-3, the J call TRBJ2-4, with 9 bases aligning to TRBD2. TRBJ2-7 explains the end of the DNA better; the J call may be wrong. Germline V gene sequence: CDR1 ENHRY, CDR2 SYGVKD. The CDR3 loop spans 15 amino acids. CDR3 in DNA: TGTGCCATCAGTGAACCAGCGGGGGGTCTCTACGAGCAGTACTTC. Protein sequence: CAISEPAGGLYEQYF.

This chain connects TRBV4-1 to TRBJ2-3; 13 bases match TRBD2. This CDR3 region has 18 residues. V shed 3 bases, J shed 4 bases, and the junction held 10 bases outside the gene matches. Germline V gene data show CDR1 as MGHRA and CDR2 as YSYEKL. Here the CDR3 reads CASSHPGLAGVTADTQYF. The DNA for the CDR3 is TGCGCCAGCAGCCATCCTGGACTAGCGGGAGTTACGGCAGATACGCAGTATTTT.

The rearrangement uses TRBV7-3 and TRBJ2-2, with D unclear. Germline loops: CDR1 SGHTA, CDR2 FQGTGA. This CDR3 is 14 amino acids long. The CDR3 here is CASARSSFGGELFF. The DNA of the CDR3 is TGTGCTTCCGCTAGGTCCTCGTTTGGCGGGGAGCTGTTTTTT.

The rearrangement uses TRBV4-1 and TRBJ2-3; 12 bases are shared with TRBD2. This CDR3 region has 17 residues. Germline V lookup: CDR1 MGHRA, CDR2 YSYEKL. The V segment lost 1 base and the J segment 3 bases; nucleotides outside the gene matches: 5. CDR3 bases: TGCGCCAGCAGCCAAGTTCGACTAGCGGGAGTGACAGATACGCAGTATTTT. The encoded protein is CASSQVRLAGVTDTQYF.

This chain joins TRBV20-1 and TRBJ2-7; D gene ambiguous. Near its end, the DNA agrees better with TRBJ2-5, so the J call may be wrong. Germline loops: CDR1 DFQATT, CDR2 SNEGSKA (reference sequence). The CDR3 runs to 16 residues. In nucleotides, the CDR3 is TGCAGTGCTAGAGAGGGCACCGTTGGAATTACGGAGACCCAGTACTTC. Translating it yields CSAREGTVGITETQYF.

The chain has TRBV20-1 and TRBJ2-1; 10 bases are a match to TRBD2. Germline V gene lookup returns CDR1 DFQATT and CDR2 SNEGSKA (reference sequence). Trimming at V came to 3 bases and at J to 6 bases, leaving 14 bases not matched to a gene. CDR3 length: 17 residues. The CDR3 loop is CSASRRLAGVTGNEQFF. DNA of the CDR3: TGCAGTGCTAGCAGGAGGCTAGCGGGGGTTACGGGCAATGAGCAGTTCTTC.

Comment on this clonotype: One base away lies a much larger clone, so this may be a sequencing read error. This chain joins TRBV7-2 and TRBJ2-3; 7 bases are shared with TRBD2. The CDR3 has 16 amino acids. Trimming removed 1 base from V and 5 bases from J; junction bases left unmatched: 9. Germline CDR1 is SGHTA and CDR2 is FQGNSA. CDR3 coding DNA: TGTGCCAGCAGCTTAGGGACTAGGTCGGTTGTAGATACGCAGTATTTT. Translating it yields CASSLGTRSVVDTQYF.

There are a few counts of this clonotype. J is TRBJ1-5 and V is TRBV7-9; the D gene is possibly TRBD1 (5 bases). CDR3 length: 14 residues. V shed 2 bases and J shed 6 bases, with 11 bases lying between them. Germline values: CDR1 SEHNR, CDR2 FQNEAQ (reference sequence). For the CDR3, the DNA is TGTGCCAGCAGCTTATCGACAGAGTTTCAGCCCCAGCATTTT. As protein: CASSLSTEFQPQHF.

Worth noting for this clonotype: A read error may explain this, as a much larger clone is one base away. This chain links TRBV6-6 with TRBJ2-3, with D tentatively TRBD1 (6 bases). The CDR3 extends over 12 amino acids. Germline V CDR1 and CDR2: MNHNY, SVGAGI (reference sequence). CDR3 amino acids: CAGSRTEDTQYF. CDR3 nucleotides: TGTGCCGGCAGCCGGACAGAAGATACGCAGTATTTT.